The 24 T cell receptor beta chains reported below all come from one sample, sequenced in a study of response to subunit inactivated influenza vaccine. TCRdb reprocessed the RT-PCR reads with MiXCR, giving one entry per CDR3 protein. The table has about 520,000 distinct CDR3 sequences, approximately 24% seen once; the top ten hold over 1.5%. Sample: CD4+ T cells sorted from PBMCs, taken around 5 days after vaccination. The receptors were gathered from a man aged 45 to 65 who received an inactivated influenza vaccine.

The table lists this clonotype with a few counts. The chain links TRBV12-3 or TRBV12-4 to TRBJ2-7, with D tentatively TRBD1 (5 bases). Between the trimmed V and J ends, which lost 8 bases and 0 bases, there was a span of 17 bases. The CDR3 is made up of 15 amino acids. The DNA of the CDR3 is TGTGCCAGCGGGTCTAGGGGAAGGAGCTCCTACGAGCAGTACTTC. It yields the protein CASGSRGRSSYEQYF.

This clonotype occurred a few times. The V gene is TRBV20-1, the J gene TRBJ2-1; D may be TRBD1 (5 bases). The CDR3 spans 12 residues. CDR1 and CDR2 (germline): DFQATT, SNEGSKA (reference sequence). V dropped 7 bases and J dropped 5 bases, with 12 bases sitting between them. This CDR3 is CSVGQGNNEQFF. The CDR3 DNA reads as TGCAGTGTCGGTCAGGGAAACAATGAGCAGTTCTTC.

The genes are TRBV18 and TRBJ1-1; maybe TRBD1 (6 bases). V was cut by 6 bases and J by 7 bases, with 21 bases left in between. CDR1 is KGHSH, CDR2 LQKENI, per germline. This CDR3 region has 15 residues. The CDR3 loop reads CASSRGDKGIFEAFF. In nucleotides, the CDR3 is TGTGCCAGCTCCCGGGGGGACAAGGGGATTTTTGAAGCTTTCTTT.

This clonotype was observed a handful of times. The V call is TRBV12-3 or TRBV12-4, the J call TRBJ1-2; possibly TRBD1 for D (5 bases). Trimming took 2 bases from V and 10 from J, leaving 14 bases between them. This CDR3 has 13 residues. CDR3 nucleotides: TGTGCCAGCAGTTTACTCCGCGGGGGGTACTACACCTTC. It translates to CASSLLRGGYYTF.

This clonotype was counted between two and nine times. This rearrangement joins TRBV6-1 to TRBJ1-1; D may be TRBD1 (6 bases). The CDR3 spans 16 residues. The germline V gene has CDR1 MNHNS and CDR2 SASEGT. V was clipped by 9 bases and J by 1 base, with 21 bases between them. This chain's CDR3 is CASSLTAPGQNTEAFF. In DNA, the CDR3 is TGTGCCAGTTCCCTGACCGCTCCGGGACAGAACACTGAAGCTTTCTTT.

The chain joins TRBV7-2 to TRBJ1-5, with a possible D match to TRBD1 (5 bases). The CDR3 spans 14 residues. CDR1 and CDR2 from the germline V gene are SGHTA and FQGNSA. V was clipped by 4 bases and J by 0 bases, with 7 bases between them. The CDR3 DNA reads TGTGCCAGCAGCTGGGGCAGTAGCAATCAGCCCCAGCATTTT. Its translation is CASSWGSSNQPQHF.

This clonotype has only one observation. The chain has TRBV12-3 or TRBV12-4 and TRBJ1-4; D not certain. The CDR3 is made up of 14 amino acids. V lost 3 bases to trimming and J lost 3 bases, with 8 bases between them. The CDR3 here is CASSLWNSNEKLFF. CDR3 DNA: TGTGCCAGCAGTTTGTGGAATTCTAATGAAAAACTGTTTTTT.

The rearrangement links TRBV29-1 to TRBJ2-5; tentatively, D is TRBD1 (7 bases). The germline CDR1 and CDR2 sequences are SQVTM and ANQGSEA. The CDR3 is 13 amino acids. Between the trimmed V and J ends, which lost 7 bases and 1 base, there was a span of 13 bases. CDR3 region: CSAAGQLQETQYF. The CDR3 DNA sequence: TGCAGCGCCGCGGGACAGCTCCAAGAGACCCAGTACTTC.

This clonotype has just a few counts. The J gene is TRBJ2-7, the V gene TRBV20-1; 7 nucleotides align to TRBD1. V lost 6 bases to trimming and J lost 1 base; unmatched junction nucleotides: 9. From germline, CDR1 is DFQATT and CDR2 SNEGSKA (reference sequence). The CDR3 length is 14 residues. The CDR3 coding sequence is TGCAGTGCGCCCGACAGGGTCTCGTCCTACGAGCAGTACTTC. Amino acid sequence: CSAPDRVSSYEQYF.

This chain links TRBV6-5 with TRBJ2-3; no clear D. The CDR3 loop spans 14 amino acids. In germline, CDR1 is MNHEY, CDR2 SVGAGI. Trimming pared 0 bases from V and 4 bases from J, leaving 8 bases between. The CDR3 coding sequence is TGTGCCAGCAGTTACTCAGGGTCAGCAGATACGCAGTATTTT. It yields the protein CASSYSGSADTQYF.

This clonotype was counted only a few times. The J gene is TRBJ2-5, the V gene TRBV7-3, with D unresolved. The CDR3 has 13 residues. Germline V CDR1 and CDR2: SGHTA, FQGTGA. Trimming shortened V by 5 bases and J by 3 bases, and 10 bases separated the two germline ends. The CDR3 nucleotides read TGTGCCAGCAGCGAGACCGGCGAAGAGACCCAGTACTTC. Protein: CASSETGEETQYF. Full variable domain (missing parts from reference TRBV7-3 and TRBJ2-5): GAGVSQTPSNKVTEKGKYVELRCDPISGHTALYWYRQSLGQGPEFLIYFQGTGAADDSGLPNDRFFAVRPEGSVSTLKIQRTERGDSAVYLCASSETGEETQYFGPGTRLLVL.

This clonotype appeared once. The chain combines TRBV10-3 with TRBJ1-1; unclear D gene. The V gene's germline CDR1 is ENHRY and CDR2 SYGVKD. The V and J ends lost 4 bases and 1 base respectively, with 13 bases between them. The CDR3 loop spans 15 amino acids. The DNA for the CDR3 is TGTGCCATCAGTGGCTCCGGCGGCCAGAACACTGAAGCTTTCTTT. Its protein product is CAISGSGGQNTEAFF.

This clonotype was counted at least ten times. CDR3 DNA: TGCAGTGCTAAGGGACTAGAATCCTACAATGAGCAGTTCTTC. It codes for CSAKGLESYNEQFF. V usage is TRBV20-1 and J usage is TRBJ2-1, with 8 nucleotides matching TRBD2. V was clipped by 4 bases and J by 1 base; unmatched bases: 3. The CDR3 spans 14 residues. The germline gives CDR1 DFQATT, CDR2 SNEGSKA (reference sequence).

This clonotype was recorded a few times. The V gene is TRBV10-3, the J gene TRBJ2-7; tentatively, D is TRBD2 (6 bases). The germline V gene encodes CDR1 ENHRY and CDR2 SYGVKD. This CDR3 is built from 12 residues. Trimming took off 5 bases at V and 3 bases at J, with 8 bases between the two ends. This CDR3 is CAISQGLYEQYF. CDR3 DNA: TGTGCCATCAGTCAGGGACTCTACGAGCAGTACTTC.

V is TRBV4-3 and J is TRBJ1-4; no definite D call. The CDR3 loop spans 12 amino acids. Germline loops: CDR1 LGHNA, CDR2 YSLEER. V was shortened by 1 base and J by 8 bases, with 5 bases between the two germline ends. The CDR3 spells CASSQAEEKLFF. As DNA, the CDR3 is TGCGCCAGCAGCCAAGCGGAGGAAAAACTGTTTTTT.

This chain uses TRBV20-1 with TRBJ2-1; 15 bases line up with TRBD2. The CDR3 runs to 20 residues. Germline CDR1 is DFQATT and CDR2 is SNEGSKA (reference sequence). With 0 bases clipped from V and 0 bases from J, the junction kept 9 bases outside the gene matches. This CDR3 reads CSARDFTGLAGGSSYNEQFF. In DNA form, the CDR3 reads TGCAGTGCTAGAGACTTTACAGGACTAGCGGGAGGGAGCTCCTACAATGAGCAGTTCTTC.

V and J are TRBV4-2 and TRBJ2-2; no definite D call. The V gene's germline CDR1 is LGHNA and CDR2 YNFKEQ. This CDR3 spans 15 amino acids. Between the trimmed V and J ends, which lost 0 bases and 1 base, there was a span of 6 bases. CDR3 loop: CASSQEAQNTGELFF. The CDR3 DNA follows: TGTGCCAGCAGCCAAGAAGCGCAGAACACCGGGGAGCTGTTTTTT.

The chain recombines TRBV7-2 with TRBJ2-1; D gene uncertain. CDR3 size: 12 residues. The germline V gene has CDR1 SGHTA and CDR2 FQGNSA. V was shortened by 6 bases and J by 9 bases, with 12 bases between the two germline ends. CDR3 amino acids: CASRRRVGEQFF. CDR3 nucleotides: TGTGCCAGCAGACGACGGGTGGGTGAGCAGTTCTTC.

V and J are TRBV12-3 or TRBV12-4 and TRBJ1-5; a possible D gene is TRBD1 (6 bases). The length of the CDR3 is 17 residues. V was trimmed by 6 bases and J by 1 base, leaving 19 bases between them. The CDR3 loop is CASSYGTTVTSNQPQHF. The CDR3 DNA reads as TGTGCCAGCAGCTACGGGACAACCGTCACGAGCAATCAGCCCCAGCATTTT.

In its sample, this clonotype was seen a few times. The rearrangement joins TRBV28 to TRBJ1-5; 7 positions match TRBD1. Germline-derived CDR1 and CDR2 are MDHEN and SYDVKM. CDR3 size: 16 residues. The trim removed 2 bases at V and 2 bases at J, leaving 6 bases unmatched. The CDR3 nucleotides read TGTGCCAGCAGTTTAATACAGGGGATGGGCAATCAGCCCCAGCATTTT. Translating it yields CASSLIQGMGNQPQHF.

The V and J genes are TRBV28 and TRBJ1-1; D remains ambiguous. The V and J ends lost 6 bases and 5 bases respectively, with 13 bases between them. Germline values: CDR1 MDHEN, CDR2 SYDVKM. CDR3 length: 13 residues. CDR3: CASSPRFETEAFF. In DNA form, the CDR3 reads TGTGCCAGCAGCCCCCGTTTCGAGACTGAAGCTTTCTTT.

This clonotype has only a few counts. This chain joins TRBV15 and TRBJ2-2, with D maybe TRBD2 (6 bases). Trimming cost V 3 bases and J 7 bases, with 12 bases left between them. CDR3 length equals 14 residues. CDR1 and CDR2 from the germline V gene are LNHNV and YYDKDF (reference sequence). The CDR3 bases are TGTGCCACCAGCAGCGGGACTCCCGGCGGGGAGCTGTTTTTT. The encoded protein is CATSSGTPGGELFF.

The genes are TRBV10-3 and TRBJ2-5; 9 bases are shared with TRBD1. CDR3 length equals 14 residues. Germline assignment: CDR1 ENHRY and CDR2 SYGVKD. V lost 4 bases, J lost 4 bases, and 4 bases stayed unmatched. For the CDR3, the DNA is TGTGCCATCAGTGCGGACAGGGGCGGAGAGACCCAGTACTTC. Protein sequence: CAISADRGGETQYF.

This clonotype has a handful of counts. V and J are TRBV15 and TRBJ2-4, with 7 bases that match TRBD2. Germline V gene lookup returns CDR1 LNHNV and CDR2 YYDKDF (reference sequence). This CDR3 has 15 amino acids. Trimming cost V 1 base and J 7 bases; bases outside gene matches: 7. This chain's CDR3 is CATSRGGGGENIQYF. The DNA for the CDR3 is TGTGCCACCAGCAGAGGGGGGGGTGGTGAGAACATTCAGTACTTC. Complete variable domain (other parts from reference TRBV15 and TRBJ2-4): DAMVIQNPRYQVTQFGKPVTLSCSQTLNHNVMYWYQQKSSQAPKLLFHYYDKDFNNEADTPDNFQSRRPNTSFCFLDIRSPGLGDTAMYLCATSRGGGGENIQYFGAGTRLSVL.